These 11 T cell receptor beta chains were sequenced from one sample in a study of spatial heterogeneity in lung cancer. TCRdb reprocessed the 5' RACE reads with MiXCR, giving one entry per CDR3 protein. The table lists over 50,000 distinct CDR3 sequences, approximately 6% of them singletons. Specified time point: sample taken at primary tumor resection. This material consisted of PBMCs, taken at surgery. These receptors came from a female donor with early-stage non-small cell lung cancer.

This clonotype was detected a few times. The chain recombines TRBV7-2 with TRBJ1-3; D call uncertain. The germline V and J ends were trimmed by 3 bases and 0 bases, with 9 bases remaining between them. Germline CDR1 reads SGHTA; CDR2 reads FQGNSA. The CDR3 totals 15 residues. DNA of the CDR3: TGTGCCAGCAGCTTCGACGGATTCTCTGGAAACACCATATATTTT. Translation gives CASSFDGFSGNTIYF.

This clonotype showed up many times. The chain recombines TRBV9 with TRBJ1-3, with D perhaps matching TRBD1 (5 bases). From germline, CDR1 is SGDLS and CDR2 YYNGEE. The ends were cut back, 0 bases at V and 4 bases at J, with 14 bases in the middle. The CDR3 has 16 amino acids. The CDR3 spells CASSVVGLGAGNTIYF. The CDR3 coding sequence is TGTGCCAGCAGCGTAGTGGGACTAGGGGCCGGAAACACCATATATTTT.

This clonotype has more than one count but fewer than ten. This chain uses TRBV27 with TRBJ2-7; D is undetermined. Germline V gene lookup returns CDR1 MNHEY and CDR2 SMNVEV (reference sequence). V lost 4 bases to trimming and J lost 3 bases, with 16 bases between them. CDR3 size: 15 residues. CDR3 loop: CASSSPQLSFYEQYF. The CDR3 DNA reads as TGTGCCAGCAGTTCCCCGCAATTGTCCTTCTACGAGCAGTACTTC.

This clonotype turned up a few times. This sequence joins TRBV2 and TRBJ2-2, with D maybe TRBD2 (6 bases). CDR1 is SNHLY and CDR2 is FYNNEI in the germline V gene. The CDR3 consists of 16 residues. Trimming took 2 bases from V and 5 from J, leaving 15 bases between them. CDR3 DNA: TGTGCCAGCAGTGAATCCCCAGGGAGGTTGACCGGGGAGCTGTTTTTT. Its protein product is CASSESPGRLTGELFF. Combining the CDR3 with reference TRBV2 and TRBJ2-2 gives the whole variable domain EPEVTQTPSHQVTQMGQEVILRCVPISNHLYFYWYRQILGQKVEFLVSFYNNEISEKSEIFDDQFSVERPDGSNFTLKIRSTKLEDSAMYFCASSESPGRLTGELFFGEGSRLTVL.

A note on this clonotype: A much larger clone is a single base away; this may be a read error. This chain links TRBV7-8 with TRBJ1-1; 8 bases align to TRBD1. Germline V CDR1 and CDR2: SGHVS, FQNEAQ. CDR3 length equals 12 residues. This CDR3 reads CASRGTGDEAYF. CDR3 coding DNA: TGTGCCAGCAGGGGGACAGGCGATGAAGCTTACTTT.

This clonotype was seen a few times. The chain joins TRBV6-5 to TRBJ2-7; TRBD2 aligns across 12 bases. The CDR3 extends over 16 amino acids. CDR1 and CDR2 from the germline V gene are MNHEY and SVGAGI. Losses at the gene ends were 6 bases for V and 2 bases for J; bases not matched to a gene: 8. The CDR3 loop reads CASSSRASGRAYEQYF. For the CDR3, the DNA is TGTGCCAGCAGCAGCAGGGCTAGCGGGAGGGCCTACGAGCAGTACTTC.

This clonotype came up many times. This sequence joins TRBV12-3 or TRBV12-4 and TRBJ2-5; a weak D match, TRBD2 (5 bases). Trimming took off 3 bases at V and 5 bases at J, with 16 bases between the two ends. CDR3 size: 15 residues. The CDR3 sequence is CASSFSSGGGETQYF. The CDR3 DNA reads TGTGCCAGCAGTTTTTCTTCGGGCGGCGGGGAGACCCAGTACTTC.

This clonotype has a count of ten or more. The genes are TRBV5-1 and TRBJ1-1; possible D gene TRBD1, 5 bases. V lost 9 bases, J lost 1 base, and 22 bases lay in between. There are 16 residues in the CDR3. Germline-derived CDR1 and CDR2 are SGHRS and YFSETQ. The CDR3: CATHKGTDEGNTEAFF. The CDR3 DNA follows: TGCGCCACGCATAAGGGGACGGACGAGGGGAACACTGAAGCTTTCTTT.

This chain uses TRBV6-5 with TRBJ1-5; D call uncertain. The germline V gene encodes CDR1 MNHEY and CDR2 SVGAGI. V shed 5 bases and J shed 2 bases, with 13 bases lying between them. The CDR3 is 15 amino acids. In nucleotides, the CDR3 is TGTGCCAGCAGTCTCGGGAGGGATGGCAATCAGCCCCAGCATTTT. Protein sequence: CASSLGRDGNQPQHF.

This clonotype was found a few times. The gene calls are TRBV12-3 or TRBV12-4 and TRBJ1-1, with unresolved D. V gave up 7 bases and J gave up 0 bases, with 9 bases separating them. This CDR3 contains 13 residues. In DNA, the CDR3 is TGTGCCAGCACCCCCGCGGTGAACACTGAAGCTTTCTTT. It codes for CASTPAVNTEAFF.

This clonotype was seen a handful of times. The CDR3 DNA follows: TGTGCCAGCAGTTTATCGGGGGACAGGTTAAGGGATGAAAAACTGTTTTTT. Translating it yields CASSLSGDRLRDEKLFF. This rearrangement joins TRBV28 to TRBJ1-4; 8 positions match TRBD1. V was pared by 1 base and J by 6 bases, with 10 bases of the junction left unmatched. The CDR3 is made up of 17 amino acids. Germline values: CDR1 MDHEN, CDR2 SYDVKM.